The next 14 T cell receptor beta chains were all read from a single sample in a study of T-cell reconstitution after alpha-beta-depleted transplantation in children (dated by TCRdb to the mid-2010s). The sample's treatment or condition label is to be understood as: allogeneic hematopoietic cell transplantation with graft depleted of TCRalphabeta T cells and CD19 B cells. Library preparation employed PCR. The instrument given in TCRdb is Illumina HiSeq 2500. TCR library preparation used molecular barcoding, with unique molecular identifiers applied to normalize quantification of the TCRbeta repertoire. TCRdb reanalyzed the raw reads on its own, using fastp at Q25 for trimming and MiXCR for clone calling, and kept in-frame beta chains. Identical CDR3 protein sequences are pooled into one entry, listed with their most common genes and DNA. The sample data list about 210,000 distinct CDR3 sequences, and around a sixth of these were observed just once. Of the sample, just under 45% falls within the top ten clones.

The starting material was PBMCs, mostly from graft donor cells, obtained 360 days after TCRalphabeta/CD19-depleted stem cell transplant. Receptor source: a male patient aged 2 to 9 who had a stem cell transplant for acute lymphoblastic leukemia, so the T cells may come from the graft donor.

The chain couples TRBV19 to TRBJ2-5, with D perhaps matching TRBD2 (5 bases). V lost 1 base and J 3 bases, leaving 12 bases between the germline ends. This CDR3 comprises 15 residues. CDR1 and CDR2 from the germline V gene are LNHDA and SQIVND (reference sequence). The CDR3 spells CASSIAKRYKETQYF. CDR3 in DNA: TGTGCCAGTAGTATAGCGAAGCGGTATAAAGAGACCCAGTACTTC.

This clonotype is medium-sized (0.01 to 0.1%). V gene TRBV9 combines with J gene TRBJ2-6; a weak D match, TRBD2 (6 bases). The CDR3 contains 16 residues. The germline gives CDR1 SGDLS, CDR2 YYNGEE. The V and J ends lost 3 bases and 1 base respectively, with 11 bases between them. The CDR3 DNA reads as TGTGCCAGCAGCGCGGGGGTAGGGTCTGGGGCCAACGTCCTGACTTTC. Translated: CASSAGVGSGANVLTF.

The chain carries TRBV4-2 and TRBJ2-3; D is possibly TRBD2 (7 bases). V lost 3 bases, J lost 2 bases, and 15 bases lay in between. Germline lookup yields CDR1 LGHNA and CDR2 YNFKEQ. CDR3 length equals 16 residues. As DNA, the CDR3 is TGTGCCAGCAGCCAGTCCGCGGGGGCGGCCACAGATACGCAGTATTTT. Translation gives CASSQSAGAATDTQYF.

This clonotype has more than one count but fewer than ten. The J gene is TRBJ2-7, the V gene TRBV4-2; no clear D. This CDR3 contains 14 residues. In germline, CDR1 is LGHNA, CDR2 YNFKEQ. With 3 bases removed from V and 3 bases from J, the gap between germline ends came to 12 bases. The CDR3 loop is CASSQEGWGYEQYF. CDR3 nucleotide sequence: TGTGCCAGCAGCCAGGAAGGTTGGGGCTACGAGCAGTACTTC.

This clonotype was picked up a small number of times. This chain links TRBV29-1 with TRBJ2-5; 8 bases match TRBD1. V lost 6 bases and J lost 5; bases outside the gene matches: 8. Germline V lookup: CDR1 SQVTM, CDR2 ANQGSEA. The CDR3 has 13 residues. The CDR3 region has the DNA TGCAGCGTGGACAGGACAGGGTGGGAGACCCAGTACTTC. This gives the protein CSVDRTGWETQYF.

The V call is TRBV7-2, the J call TRBJ1-1, with D perhaps matching TRBD1 (5 bases). V was trimmed by 1 base and J by 12 bases, leaving 15 bases between them. This CDR3 is 13 amino acids long. Germline lookup yields CDR1 SGHTA and CDR2 FQGNSA. The CDR3 DNA is TGTGCCAGCAGCTTAGAGGCCAGGGCACAAACTTTCTTT. It yields the protein CASSLEARAQTFF.

The chain joins TRBV5-1 to TRBJ2-5; the D gene is possibly TRBD1 (6 bases). Trimming removed 0 bases at V and 3 bases at J, with 9 bases between. The CDR3 runs to 14 residues. Per the germline V gene, CDR1 is SGHRS and CDR2 is YFSETQ. The CDR3: CASSLVDRKETQYF. The CDR3 bases are TGCGCCAGCAGCTTGGTAGACAGGAAAGAGACCCAGTACTTC.

The V and J genes are TRBV29-1 and TRBJ1-4, with D maybe TRBD1 (5 bases). Germline CDR1 reads SQVTM; CDR2 reads ANQGSEA. Trimming took 6 bases from V and 10 from J, leaving 15 bases between them. The CDR3 runs to 12 residues. CDR3 protein: CSVGHAEGKLFF. The CDR3 region has the DNA TGCAGCGTCGGACACGCCGAGGGAAAACTGTTTTTT.

V and J are TRBV25-1 and TRBJ2-4, with a possible D match to TRBD1 (7 bases). The V gene lost 6 bases and the J gene lost 7 bases, with 22 bases spanning the gap. CDR1 and CDR2 from the germline V gene are MGHDK and SYGVNS. The CDR3 sequence is 16 residues long. CDR3 in amino acids: CASSGWGGRGENIQYF. CDR3 nucleotides: TGTGCCAGCAGCGGTTGGGGAGGCAGGGGGGAGAACATTCAGTACTTC.

This clonotype was counted between two and nine times. The rearrangement uses TRBV29-1 and TRBJ2-7; the D gene is possibly TRBD2 (6 bases). This CDR3 has 15 residues. V shed 6 bases and J shed 5 bases, with 23 bases lying between them. Germline V gives CDR1 SQVTM, CDR2 ANQGSEA. CDR3 bases: TGCAGCGTGGAGGGGACGGGCCAACGGGTCGACGAGCAGTACTTC. Its protein is CSVEGTGQRVDEQYF.

This clonotype was seen more than once but under ten times. The gene calls are TRBV7-2 and TRBJ2-3; D gene ambiguous. This CDR3 is 14 amino acids long. The V end was cut by 5 bases, the J end by 5 bases, with 14 bases between. CDR1 is SGHTA and CDR2 is FQGNSA in the germline V gene. DNA of the CDR3: TGTGCCAGCAGCGCCCCGGTCTGGGGAGATACGCAGTATTTT. The encoded protein is CASSAPVWGDTQYF.

CDR3 residues: CASNELGEQFF. The CDR3 DNA is TGTGCCAGCAACGAACTCGGTGAGCAGTTCTTC. The chain uses TRBV6-2 or TRBV6-3 and TRBJ2-1; the D is unclear. Trimming stripped 7 bases from V and 9 bases from J, with 10 bases between. CDR3 length: 11 residues. CDR1 and CDR2 from the germline V gene are MNHEY and SVGEGT.

The sample holds a few counts of this clonotype. The CDR3 sequence is CASTTHQGRVQYF. CDR3 coding DNA: TGTGCCAGCACCACTCACCAAGGGAGGGTGCAGTATTTT. The chain joins TRBV3-1 to TRBJ2-3; TRBD2 agrees at 7 bases. The V and J ends lost 7 bases and 11 bases, in that order; junction bases with no gene match: 12. Germline assignment: CDR1 LGHDT and CDR2 YNNKEL (reference sequence). This CDR3 region has 13 residues.

V is TRBV4-3 and J is TRBJ2-7; TRBD2 matches at 8 bases. The CDR3 covers 18 residues. The germline V gene has CDR1 LGHNA and CDR2 YSLEER. V dropped 3 bases and J dropped 1; count of bases not matched to a gene: 14. The CDR3 nucleotides read TGCGCCAGCAGCCAGAAAGGGGGTTGGGAGCGGGGGTCCTACGAGCAGTACTTC. It encodes CASSQKGGWERGSYEQYF.